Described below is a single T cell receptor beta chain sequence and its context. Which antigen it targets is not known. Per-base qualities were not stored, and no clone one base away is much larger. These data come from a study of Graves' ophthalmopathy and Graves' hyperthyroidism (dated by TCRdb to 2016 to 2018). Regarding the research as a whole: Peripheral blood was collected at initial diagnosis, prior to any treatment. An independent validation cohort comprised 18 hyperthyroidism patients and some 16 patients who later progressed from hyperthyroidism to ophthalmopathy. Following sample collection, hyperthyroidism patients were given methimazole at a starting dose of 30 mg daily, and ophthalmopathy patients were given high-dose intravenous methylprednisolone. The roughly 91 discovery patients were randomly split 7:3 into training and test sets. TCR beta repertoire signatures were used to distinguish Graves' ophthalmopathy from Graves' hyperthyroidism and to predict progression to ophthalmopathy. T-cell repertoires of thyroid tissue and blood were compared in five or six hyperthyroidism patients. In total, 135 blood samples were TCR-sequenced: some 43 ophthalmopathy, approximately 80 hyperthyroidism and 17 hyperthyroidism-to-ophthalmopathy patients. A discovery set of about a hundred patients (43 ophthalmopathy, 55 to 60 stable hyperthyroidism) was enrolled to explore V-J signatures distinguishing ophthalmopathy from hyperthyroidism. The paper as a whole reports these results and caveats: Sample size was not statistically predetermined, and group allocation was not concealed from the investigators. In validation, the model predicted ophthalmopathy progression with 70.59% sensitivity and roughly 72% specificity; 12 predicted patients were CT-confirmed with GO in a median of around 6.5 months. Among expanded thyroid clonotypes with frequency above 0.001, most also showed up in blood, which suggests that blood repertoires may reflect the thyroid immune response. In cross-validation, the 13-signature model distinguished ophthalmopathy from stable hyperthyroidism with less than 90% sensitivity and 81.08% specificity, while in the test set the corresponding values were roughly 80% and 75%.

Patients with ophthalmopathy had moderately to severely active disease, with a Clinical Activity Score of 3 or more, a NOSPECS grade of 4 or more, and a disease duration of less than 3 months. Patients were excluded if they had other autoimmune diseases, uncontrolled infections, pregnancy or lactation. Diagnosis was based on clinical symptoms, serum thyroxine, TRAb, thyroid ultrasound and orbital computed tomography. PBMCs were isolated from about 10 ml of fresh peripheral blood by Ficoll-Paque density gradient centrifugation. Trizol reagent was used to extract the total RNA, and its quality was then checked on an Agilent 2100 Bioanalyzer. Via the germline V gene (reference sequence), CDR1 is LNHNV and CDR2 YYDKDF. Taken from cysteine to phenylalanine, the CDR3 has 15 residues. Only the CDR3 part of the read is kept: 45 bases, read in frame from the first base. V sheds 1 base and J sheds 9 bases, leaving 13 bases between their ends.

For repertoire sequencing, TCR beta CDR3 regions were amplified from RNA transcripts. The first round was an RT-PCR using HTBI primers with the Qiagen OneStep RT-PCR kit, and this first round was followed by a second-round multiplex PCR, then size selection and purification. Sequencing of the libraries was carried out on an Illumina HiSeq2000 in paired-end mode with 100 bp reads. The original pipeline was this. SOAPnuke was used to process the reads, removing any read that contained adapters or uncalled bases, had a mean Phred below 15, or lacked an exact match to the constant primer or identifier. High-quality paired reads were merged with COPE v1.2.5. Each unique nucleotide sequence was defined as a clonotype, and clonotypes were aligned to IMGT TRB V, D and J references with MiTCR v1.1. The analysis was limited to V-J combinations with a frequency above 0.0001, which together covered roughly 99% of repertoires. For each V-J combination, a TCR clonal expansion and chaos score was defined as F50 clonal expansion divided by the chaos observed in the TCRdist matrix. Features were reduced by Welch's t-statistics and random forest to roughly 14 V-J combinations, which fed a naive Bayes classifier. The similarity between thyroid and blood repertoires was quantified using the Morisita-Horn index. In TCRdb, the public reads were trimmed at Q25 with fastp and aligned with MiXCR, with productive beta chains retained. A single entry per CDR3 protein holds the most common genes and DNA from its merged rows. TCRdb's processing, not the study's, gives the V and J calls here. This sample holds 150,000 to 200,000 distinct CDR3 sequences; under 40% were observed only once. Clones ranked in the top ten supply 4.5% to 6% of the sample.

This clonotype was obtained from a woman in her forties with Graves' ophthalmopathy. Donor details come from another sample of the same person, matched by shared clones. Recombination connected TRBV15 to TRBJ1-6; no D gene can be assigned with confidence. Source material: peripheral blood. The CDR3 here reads CATSRGTTNASPLHF. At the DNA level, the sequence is TGTGCCACCAGCAGAGGGACCACAAATGCTTCACCCCTCCACTTT.